The 10 T cell receptor beta chains given below trace back to one sample, sequenced in a study of HIV-infected patients and healthy controls. The repertoire came from unfractionated whole blood and reflected all unsorted peripheral T cells. Reverse transcription used roughly 450 ng RNA and constant-region primers for alpha and beta. Each of the alpha and beta chains got its own library through chain-specific third strand synthesis with indices. One entry per CDR3 protein, called by TCRdb with MiXCR from the 5' RACE reads. The data hold about 16,000 distinct CDR3 sequences, with more than 8% observed a single time. Material for sequencing was blood. The receptors were gathered from an adult in good health.

The sample holds many counts of this clonotype. The V and J genes are TRBV30 and TRBJ1-2; no reliable D call. The CDR3 runs to 13 residues. Germline loops: CDR1 GTSNPN, CDR2 SVGIG (reference sequence). V dropped 0 bases and J dropped 5 bases, with 10 bases sitting between them. The CDR3 protein is CAWSVQLPYGYTF. The CDR3 DNA follows: TGTGCCTGGAGTGTACAGCTTCCGTATGGCTACACCTTC.

V and J are TRBV6-2 or TRBV6-3 and TRBJ2-6; D is undetermined. The germline V gene has CDR1 MNHEY and CDR2 SVGEGT. V was trimmed by 6 bases and J by 0 bases, leaving 15 bases between them. CDR3 length: 17 amino acids. CDR3 nucleotide sequence: TGTGCCAGCAGCCCGGACGGGCCTTACTCTGGGGCCAACGTCCTGACTTTC. Amino acid sequence: CASSPDGPYSGANVLTF.

The rearrangement joins TRBV5-4 to TRBJ2-3; D may match TRBD1 or TRBD2 (5 bases each). CDR1 is SGHNT and CDR2 is YYREEE in the germline V gene (reference sequence). This CDR3 has 15 residues. Between the trimmed V and J ends, which lost 3 bases and 4 bases, there was a span of 15 bases. The CDR3 DNA reads as TGTGCCAGCAGCTCCCCAAGAGGGGCCGCAGATACGCAGTATTTT. It is translated as CASSSPRGAADTQYF.

This clonotype was recorded many times. For the CDR3, the DNA is TGCAGCGTTCGGACCCCGGGACATGGGGCCGAGCAGTACTTC. Translating it yields CSVRTPGHGAEQYF. The J gene is TRBJ2-7, the V gene TRBV29-1, with D possibly matching TRBD1 (6 bases). Trimming pared 5 bases from V and 6 bases from J, leaving 20 bases between. The CDR3 has 14 amino acids. Germline assignment: CDR1 SQVTM and CDR2 ANQGSEA.

There are many counts of this clonotype. The V and J genes are TRBV12-3 or TRBV12-4 and TRBJ2-3; weak D call: TRBD2 (6 bases). There are 13 residues in the CDR3. Deletions cut 1 base from V and 5 bases from J, with 7 bases between. CDR3 nucleotides: TGTGCCAGCAGTTTAGAGGGACTAGATACGCAGTATTTT. It translates to CASSLEGLDTQYF.

This clonotype has more than one count but fewer than ten. This chain links TRBV5-1 with TRBJ1-4; possibly TRBD1 for D (6 bases). The CDR3 is 14 residues long. Between the trimmed V and J ends, which lost 5 bases and 8 bases, there was a span of 16 bases. Germline V gene lookup returns CDR1 SGHRS and CDR2 YFSETQ. In DNA form, the CDR3 reads TGCGCCAGCAGACCAACAGGGATTCAGGAAAAACTGTTTTTT. Its translation is CASRPTGIQEKLFF.

This clonotype showed up many times. The chain carries TRBV20-1 and TRBJ1-2, with a weak D call TRBD1 (5 bases). From germline, CDR1 is DFQATT and CDR2 SNEGSKA (reference sequence). Trimming shortened V by 1 base and J by 8 bases, and 14 bases separated the two germline ends. This CDR3 is built from 13 residues. The CDR3 region has the DNA TGCAGTGCTAGAGTTTTTACAGGCCGAGGCTACACCTTC. Encoded protein: CSARVFTGRGYTF.

This clonotype was seen a handful of times. V gene TRBV11-3 combines with J gene TRBJ1-6; 7 nucleotides agree with TRBD1. The length of the CDR3 is 14 residues. J gave up 10 bases and V 3 bases, and 6 bases lay outside the gene matches. In germline, CDR1 is SGHNT, CDR2 YENEEA. The CDR3 sequence is CASSFQGEGSPLHF. In nucleotides, the CDR3 is TGTGCCAGCAGCTTTCAGGGGGAAGGGTCACCCCTCCACTTT.

This clonotype is categorized as medium-sized. The V call is TRBV29-1, the J call TRBJ1-1; the D is unclear. Germline CDR1 reads SQVTM; CDR2 reads ANQGSEA. Trimming shortened V by 2 bases and J by 0 bases, and 1 base separated the two germline ends. The CDR3 sequence is 11 residues long. Written as DNA, the CDR3 is TGCAGCGTTGAACTGAACACTGAAGCTTTCTTT. Protein sequence: CSVELNTEAFF.

This clonotype was observed at least ten times. At one end the junction does not follow the germline gene, possibly because of a read error. The chain couples TRBV7-7 to TRBJ2-3; D ambiguous. CDR1 and CDR2 from the germline V gene are SSHAT and FNYEAQ (reference sequence). The CDR3 is made up of 15 amino acids. DNA for the CDR3: TGTGCTAGCAGCATGGGGAACCTCGGGACAGATACGCAGTATTTT. It yields the protein CASSMGNLGTDTQYF.